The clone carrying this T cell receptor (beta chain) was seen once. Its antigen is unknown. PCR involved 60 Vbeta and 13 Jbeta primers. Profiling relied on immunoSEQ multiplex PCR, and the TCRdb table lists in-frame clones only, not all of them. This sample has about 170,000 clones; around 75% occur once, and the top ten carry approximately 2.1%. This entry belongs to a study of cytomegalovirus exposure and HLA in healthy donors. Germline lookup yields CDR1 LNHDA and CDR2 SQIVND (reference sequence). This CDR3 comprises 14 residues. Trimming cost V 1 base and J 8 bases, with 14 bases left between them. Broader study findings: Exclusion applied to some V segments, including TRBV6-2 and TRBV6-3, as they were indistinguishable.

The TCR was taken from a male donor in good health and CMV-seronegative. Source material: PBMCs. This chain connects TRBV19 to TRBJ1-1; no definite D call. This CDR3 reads CASSIGTSLKEAFF. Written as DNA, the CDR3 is TGTGCCAGTAGTATAGGGACTTCCCTCAAAGAAGCTTTCTTT.